Listed below are T cell receptor beta chains from one sample, sequenced in a study of blood T cells in healthy people across ages. MiXCR, run by TCRdb on the 5' RACE reads, gives a single entry per CDR3 protein. The sample consists of 800,000 to 950,000 distinct CDR3 sequences, 48% of them appearing once. Sequencing used blood. Receptors were obtained from a man aged 25 to 40 in good health. Both conserved end residues are part of each CDR3. The D gene is left open where the match is weak. Not all rows give a size; the values are once, few, many and, for expanded clones, a class.

>few|TRBJ2-3|NA|TRBV20-1
CSARPDTDTQYF
TGCAGTGCTAGGCCGGACACAGATACGCAGTATTTT
>NA|TRBJ2-1|NA|TRBV5-1
CASGYGGPSYNEQFF
TGCGCCAGCGGTTACGGGGGTCCCTCCTACAATGAGCAGTTCTTC
>few|TRBJ2-3|NA|TRBV20-1
CSARVSVQDTQYF
TGCAGTGCTAGAGTTTCGGTCCAGGATACGCAGTATTTT
>NA|TRBJ2-7|NA|TRBV5-1
CASSLLGESSYEQYF
TGCGCCAGCAGCTTGTTGGGGGAGAGCTCCTACGAGCAGTACTTC
>few|TRBJ2-7|NA|TRBV12-3/TRBV12-4
CASTGRNSYEQYF
TGTGCCAGCACGGGACGCAACTCCTACGAGCAGTACTTC
>NA|TRBJ2-1|NA|TRBV27
CASSFPGPYNEQFF
TGTGCCAGCAGTTTCCCAGGCCCCTACAATGAGCAGTTCTTC
>NA|TRBJ2-4|NA|TRBV12-3/TRBV12-4
CASSLIGGGSDIQYF
TGTGCCAGCAGTTTAATTGGGGGGGGCAGTGACATTCAGTACTTC
>NA|TRBJ2-1|TRBD2|TRBV20-1
CSAVHSGRGLDEQFF
TGCAGTGCTGTACACAGCGGGAGGGGTTTAGATGAGCAGTTCTTC
>many|TRBJ2-7|TRBD1|TRBV27
CASRTGTYEQYF
TGTGCCAGCAGGACAGGGACCTACGAGCAGTACTTC
>many|TRBJ1-5|NA|TRBV20-1
CSARITDQPQHF
TGCAGTGCTAGAATAACCGATCAGCCCCAGCATTTT